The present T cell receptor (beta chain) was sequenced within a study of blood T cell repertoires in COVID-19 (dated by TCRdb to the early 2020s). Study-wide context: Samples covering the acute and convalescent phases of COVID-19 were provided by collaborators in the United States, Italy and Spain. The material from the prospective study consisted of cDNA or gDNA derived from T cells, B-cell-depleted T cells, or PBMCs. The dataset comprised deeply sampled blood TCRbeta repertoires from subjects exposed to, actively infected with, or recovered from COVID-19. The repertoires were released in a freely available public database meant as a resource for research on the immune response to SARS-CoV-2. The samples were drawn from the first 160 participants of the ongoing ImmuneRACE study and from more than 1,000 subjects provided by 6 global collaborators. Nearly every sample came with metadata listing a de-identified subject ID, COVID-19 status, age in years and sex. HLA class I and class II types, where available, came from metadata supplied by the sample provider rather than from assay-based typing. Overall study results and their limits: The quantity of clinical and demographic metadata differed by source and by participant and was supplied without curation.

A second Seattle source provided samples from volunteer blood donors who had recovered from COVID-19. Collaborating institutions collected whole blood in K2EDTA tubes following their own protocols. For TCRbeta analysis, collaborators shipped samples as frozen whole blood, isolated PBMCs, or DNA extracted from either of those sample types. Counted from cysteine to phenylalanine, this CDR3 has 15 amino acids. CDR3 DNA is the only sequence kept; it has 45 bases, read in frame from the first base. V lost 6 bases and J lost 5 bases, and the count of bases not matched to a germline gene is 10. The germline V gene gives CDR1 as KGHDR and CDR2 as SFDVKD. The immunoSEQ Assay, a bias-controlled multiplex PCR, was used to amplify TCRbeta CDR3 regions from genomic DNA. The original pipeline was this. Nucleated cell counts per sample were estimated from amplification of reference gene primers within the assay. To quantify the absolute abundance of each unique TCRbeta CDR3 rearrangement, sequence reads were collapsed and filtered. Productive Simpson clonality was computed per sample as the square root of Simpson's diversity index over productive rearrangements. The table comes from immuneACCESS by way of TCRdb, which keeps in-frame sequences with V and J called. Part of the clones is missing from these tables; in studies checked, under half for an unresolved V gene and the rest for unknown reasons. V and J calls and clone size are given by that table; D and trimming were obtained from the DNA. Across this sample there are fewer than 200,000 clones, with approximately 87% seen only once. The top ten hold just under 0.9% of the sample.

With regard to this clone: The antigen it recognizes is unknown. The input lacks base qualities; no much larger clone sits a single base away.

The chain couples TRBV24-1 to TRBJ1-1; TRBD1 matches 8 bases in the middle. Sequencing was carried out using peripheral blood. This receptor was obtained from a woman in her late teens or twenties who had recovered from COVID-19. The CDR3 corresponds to CATSQNRGARTEAFF. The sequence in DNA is TGTGCCACCAGTCAAAACAGGGGGGCGAGAACTGAAGCTTTCTTT.